These 26 T cell receptor beta chains originate from one sample sequenced in a study of T cell responses to AZD1222 COVID-19 vaccine. Profiling relied on immunoSEQ multiplex PCR, and the TCRdb table lists in-frame clones only, not all of them. Counted here are 50,000 to 55,000 clones, about 88% occurring once; the ten biggest clones make up roughly 27%. Sample: peripheral blood, taken on day 0 of AZD1222 vaccination. These receptor sequences come from an adult in good health.

This clone turned up a few times. This chain connects TRBV5-1 to TRBJ2-1; D not resolved. The germline V gene encodes CDR1 SGHRS and CDR2 YFSETQ. Trimming took off 0 bases at V and 0 bases at J, with 7 bases between the two ends. CDR3 size: 15 residues. The CDR3 protein is CASSLEVGSYNEQFF. Written as DNA, the CDR3 is TGCGCCAGCAGCTTGGAGGTGGGCTCCTACAATGAGCAGTTCTTC.

This rearrangement joins TRBV5-5 to TRBJ1-2; D perhaps matches TRBD1 (5 bases). The CDR3 is made up of 16 amino acids. CDR1 SGHKS and CDR2 YYEKEE come from the germline V gene (reference sequence). V lost 1 base, J lost 8 bases, and 21 bases lay in between. The CDR3 here is CASSLTFWGDVQGYTF. The CDR3 bases are TGTGCCAGCAGCTTGACTTTTTGGGGGGACGTTCAGGGCTACACCTTC.

This clone was observed once. The gene calls are TRBV14 and TRBJ1-5; D is undetermined. This CDR3 region has 13 residues. The V gene lost 1 base and the J gene lost 3 bases, with 4 bases spanning the gap. Looked up from germline, CDR1 is SGHDN and CDR2 is FVKESK. The CDR3, as DNA: TGTGCCAGCAGCCAAGGCCTCAATCAGCCCCAGCATTTT. Translation: CASSQGLNQPQHF.

This sequence joins TRBV19 and TRBJ2-1, with a weak D call TRBD2 (6 bases). This CDR3 is 14 amino acids long. Germline lookup yields CDR1 LNHDA and CDR2 SQIVND (reference sequence). V gave up 7 bases and J gave up 2 bases, with 12 bases separating them. This chain's CDR3 is CASKDGSTYNEQFF. CDR3 nucleotide sequence: TGTGCCAGTAAGGACGGGAGTACCTACAATGAGCAGTTCTTC. Based on the CDR3 plus reference TRBV19 and TRBJ2-1, the full variable domain is DGGITQSPKYLFRKEGQNVTLSCEQNLNHDAMYWYRQDPGQGLRLIYYSQIVNDFQKGDIAEGYSVSREKKESFPLTVTSAQKNPTAFYLCASKDGSTYNEQFFGPGTRLTVL.

This chain uses TRBV18 with TRBJ1-6, with 9 bases aligning to TRBD1. The trim removed 6 bases at V and 3 bases at J, leaving 3 bases unmatched. This CDR3 has 15 amino acids. CDR1 is KGHSH, CDR2 LQKENI, per germline. The CDR3 spells CASSRQGDYNSPLHF. The CDR3 DNA reads as TGTGCCAGCTCGAGACAGGGGGACTATAATTCACCCCTCCACTTT.

V and J are TRBV6-1 and TRBJ2-1; D may be TRBD1 (5 bases). V lost 0 bases and J 3 bases, leaving 9 bases between the germline ends. Germline V CDR1 and CDR2: MNHNS, SASEGT. This CDR3 contains 15 residues. The CDR3 loop is CASSEAKGDYNEQFF. The CDR3 region has the DNA TGTGCCAGCAGTGAAGCGAAAGGGGACTACAATGAGCAGTTCTTC.

The rearrangement links TRBV6-4 to TRBJ2-1; the match to TRBD2 covers 8 bases. CDR1 is MRHNA, CDR2 SNTAGT, per germline. The CDR3 loop spans 14 amino acids. Trimming at V came to 5 bases and at J to 7 bases, leaving 7 bases not matched to a gene. The CDR3 coding sequence is TGTGCCAGCAGTCCCAGCGGGAGTTGGAATGAGCAGTTCTTC. This gives the protein CASSPSGSWNEQFF.

CDR3 sequence reads: CASSPPGQGRGGYTF. The CDR3 nucleotides read TGTGCCAGCAGCCCTCCGGGACAGGGGAGGGGTGGCTACACCTTC. The V call is TRBV11-2, the J call TRBJ1-2, with 10 bases identical to TRBD1. After removal of 5 bases from V and 7 bases from J, the junction contained 10 bases not matched to a gene. The CDR3 contains 15 residues. Germline V lookup: CDR1 SGHAT, CDR2 FQNNGV. The full variable domain, completed using reference TRBV11-2 and TRBJ1-2, is EAGVAQSPRYKIIEKRQSVAFWCNPISGHATLYWYQQILGQGPKLLIQFQNNGVVDDSQLPKDRFSAERLKGVDSTLKIQPAKLEDSAVYLCASSPPGQGRGGYTFGSGTRLTVV.

This clone was seen only once. This chain joins TRBV11-3 and TRBJ1-1; D call uncertain. The CDR3 is 14 amino acids. Germline V lookup: CDR1 SGHNT, CDR2 YENEEA. V lost 0 bases and J 6 bases, leaving 11 bases between the germline ends. DNA of the CDR3: TGTGCCAGCAGCTTAGATCCGGGGTCATCTGAAGCTTTCTTT. It yields the protein CASSLDPGSSEAFF.

The rearrangement joins TRBV7-2 to TRBJ2-7, with D tentatively TRBD2 (5 bases). The CDR3 has 14 residues. In germline, CDR1 is SGHTA, CDR2 FQGNSA. Trimming removed 2 bases from V and 2 bases from J, with 10 bases in between. The CDR3 reads CASSLSGFTYEQYF. As DNA, the CDR3 is TGTGCCAGCAGCTTAAGCGGTTTTACCTACGAGCAGTACTTC.

Only a few counts were recorded for this clone. This rearrangement joins TRBV19 to TRBJ2-7; possibly TRBD2 for D (5 bases). CDR3 length: 15 amino acids. V shed 8 bases and J shed 0 bases, with 17 bases lying between them. Germline CDR1 is LNHDA and CDR2 is SQIVND (reference sequence). The CDR3 DNA reads TGTGCCAGTCGAACCGATACCGGGAACTCCTACGAGCAGTACTTC. Protein product: CASRTDTGNSYEQYF.

This chain uses TRBV25-1 with TRBJ1-2; possibly TRBD1 for D (6 bases). The CDR3 is 14 residues long. Germline V CDR1 and CDR2: MGHDK, SYGVNS. V shed 0 bases and J shed 7 bases, with 12 bases lying between them. As DNA, the CDR3 is TGTGCCAGCAGTGAATATGGACAGAACAGTGGCTACACCTTC. It is translated as CASSEYGQNSGYTF.

This chain uses TRBV7-6 with TRBJ1-6, with 8 bases lining up with TRBD1. Germline V lookup: CDR1 SGHVS, CDR2 FNYEAQ. This CDR3 is 15 amino acids long. With V trimmed by 4 bases and J by 7 bases, 6 bases remained unmatched. CDR3 in DNA: TGTGCCAGCAGCTCAGGGGGCGCCCACAATTCACCCCTCCACTTT. Amino acids: CASSSGGAHNSPLHF.

The chain employs TRBV29-1 and TRBJ1-1; TRBD1 matches at 7 bases. This CDR3 region has 11 residues. With V trimmed by 6 bases and J by 7 bases, 5 bases remained unmatched. Germline values: CDR1 SQVTM, CDR2 ANQGSEA. The CDR3 protein is CSVARDSEAFF. The DNA for the CDR3 is TGCAGCGTCGCCCGGGACAGTGAAGCTTTCTTT. The variable domain in full, completed from reference TRBV29-1 and TRBJ1-1, reads SAVISQKPSRDICQRGTSLTIQCQVDSQVTMMFWYRQQPGQSLTLIATANQGSEATYESGFVIDKFPISRPNLTFSTLTVSNMSPEDSSIYLCSVARDSEAFFGQGTRLTVV.

The chain has TRBV30 and TRBJ2-2; D is unresolved. V lost 3 bases and J lost 4, with 12 bases in between. This CDR3 has 14 residues. The germline V gene encodes CDR1 GTSNPN and CDR2 SVGIG (reference sequence). The CDR3 DNA sequence: TGTGCCTGGAGGGATGCCGGGTCCACCGGGGAGCTGTTTTTT. Its translation is CAWRDAGSTGELFF.

V and J are TRBV10-3 and TRBJ2-5, with D perhaps assigned TRBD1 or TRBD2 (6 bases each). Germline lookup yields CDR1 ENHRY and CDR2 SYGVKD. The V end was cut by 3 bases, the J end by 4 bases, with 15 bases between. The CDR3 contains 15 residues. CDR3 residues: CAISEGGGGGETQYF. The CDR3 nucleotides read TGTGCCATCAGTGAAGGTGGAGGGGGAGGAGAGACCCAGTACTTC.

The rearrangement links TRBV11-2 to TRBJ1-2; 10 bases fit TRBD1. CDR1 and CDR2 from the germline V gene are SGHAT and FQNNGV. V trimming: 5 bases; J trimming: 4 bases; junction bases outside the gene matches: 10. CDR3 size: 16 residues. CDR3 sequence: CASSQRQGARGYGYTF. For the CDR3, the DNA is TGTGCCAGCAGCCAACGACAGGGGGCGCGGGGCTATGGCTACACCTTC.

This clone has only one observation. The rearrangement uses TRBV11-3 and TRBJ2-1; D is uncertain. Trimming left V 5 bases short and J 6 bases short, with 14 bases between. This CDR3 has 14 amino acids. The germline gives CDR1 SGHNT, CDR2 YENEEA. The CDR3 region is CASSQIGPSNEQFF. The DNA for the CDR3 is TGTGCCAGCAGCCAAATTGGCCCTAGCAATGAGCAGTTCTTC.

CDR3 residues: CASSLVRLAEPKEQYF. The DNA of the CDR3 is TGTGCCAGCAGCTTGGTAAGGCTAGCGGAGCCAAAGGAGCAGTACTTC. The V call is TRBV5-6, the J call TRBJ2-7; the match to TRBD2 covers 7 bases. The germline gives CDR1 SGHDT, CDR2 YYEEEE. The CDR3 totals 16 residues. V was clipped by 0 bases and J by 7 bases; unmatched bases: 13.

The V call is TRBV27, the J call TRBJ1-2; TRBD1 might be the D (6 bases). The CDR3 has 12 amino acids. Germline values: CDR1 MNHEY, CDR2 SMNVEV (reference sequence). V was cut by 10 bases and J by 6 bases, with 15 bases left in between. The CDR3 coding sequence is TGTGCCACCAGGTGGGGGGGGCATGGCTACACCTTC. Amino acids: CATRWGGHGYTF.

J is TRBJ2-7 and V is TRBV30; D is ambiguous. Germline V gene lookup returns CDR1 GTSNPN and CDR2 SVGIG (reference sequence). CDR3 length: 12 residues. V was trimmed by 0 bases and J by 5 bases, leaving 8 bases between them. The CDR3 loop is CAWSVNTNEQYF. The CDR3 DNA is TGTGCCTGGAGTGTCAATACGAACGAGCAGTACTTC.

This chain uses TRBV5-1 with TRBJ1-4; D possibly corresponds to TRBD1 (5 bases). The CDR3 sequence is 15 residues long. Trimming removed 5 bases from V and 2 bases from J, with 13 bases in between. Germline lookup yields CDR1 SGHRS and CDR2 YFSETQ. The CDR3 spells CASSAGTETNEKLFF. CDR3 bases: TGCGCCAGCAGTGCCGGGACCGAGACTAATGAAAAACTGTTTTTT.

V is TRBV11-2 and J is TRBJ2-1; 8 nucleotides match TRBD2. With V trimmed by 1 base and J by 6 bases, 2 bases remained unmatched. Germline loops: CDR1 SGHAT, CDR2 FQNNGV. CDR3 length: 14 amino acids. The DNA for the CDR3 is TGTGCCAGCAGCTTAGCCGGGAGGGCCAATGAGCAGTTCTTC. This gives the protein CASSLAGRANEQFF. Full variable domain (outside the CDR3, taken from reference TRBV11-2 and TRBJ2-1): EAGVAQSPRYKIIEKRQSVAFWCNPISGHATLYWYQQILGQGPKLLIQFQNNGVVDDSQLPKDRFSAERLKGVDSTLKIQPAKLEDSAVYLCASSLAGRANEQFFGPGTRLTVL.

This clone was seen just once. The V gene is TRBV11-3, the J gene TRBJ1-1; no definite D call. Trimming removed 1 base at V and 0 bases at J, with 6 bases between. Germline V gives CDR1 SGHNT, CDR2 YENEEA. CDR3 length: 14 residues. The CDR3 DNA reads TGTGCCAGCAGCTTAGGGGTGCTGAACACTGAAGCTTTCTTT. Its protein is CASSLGVLNTEAFF.

The chain combines TRBV11-1 with TRBJ1-1, with unresolved D. CDR1 and CDR2 (germline): SGHAT, FQDESV (reference sequence). V lost 0 bases, J lost 1 base, and 3 bases lay in between. CDR3 length: 13 residues. This CDR3 is CASSLAGNTEAFF. The CDR3 nucleotides read TGTGCCAGCAGCTTAGCAGGGAACACTGAAGCTTTCTTT.

The DNA for the CDR3 is TGCGCCAGCAGGCGGGACAGGGGATACGAGCAGTACTTC. This translates into CASRRDRGYEQYF. The chain recombines TRBV10-1 with TRBJ2-7; 10 bases are a match to TRBD1. The CDR3 runs to 13 residues. The J segment lost 4 bases and the V segment lost 6 bases, leaving 3 bases of the junction unmatched. Per the germline V gene, CDR1 is WNHNN and CDR2 is SYGVQD (reference sequence).